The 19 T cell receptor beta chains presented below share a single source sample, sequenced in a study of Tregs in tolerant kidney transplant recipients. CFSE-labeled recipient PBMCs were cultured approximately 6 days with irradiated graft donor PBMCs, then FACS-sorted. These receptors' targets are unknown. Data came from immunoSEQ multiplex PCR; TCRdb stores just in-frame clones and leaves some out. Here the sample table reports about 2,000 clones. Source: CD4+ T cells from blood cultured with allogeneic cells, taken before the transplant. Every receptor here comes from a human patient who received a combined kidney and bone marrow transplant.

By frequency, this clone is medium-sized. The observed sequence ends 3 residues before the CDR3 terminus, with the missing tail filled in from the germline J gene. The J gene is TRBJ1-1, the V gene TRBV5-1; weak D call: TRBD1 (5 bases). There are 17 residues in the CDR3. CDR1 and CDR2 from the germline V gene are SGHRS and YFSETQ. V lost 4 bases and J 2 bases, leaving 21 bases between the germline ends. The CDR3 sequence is CASSRDRPTLANTEAFF. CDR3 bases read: TGCGCCAGCAGCCGCGACAGACCAACCTTAGCCAACACTGAA.

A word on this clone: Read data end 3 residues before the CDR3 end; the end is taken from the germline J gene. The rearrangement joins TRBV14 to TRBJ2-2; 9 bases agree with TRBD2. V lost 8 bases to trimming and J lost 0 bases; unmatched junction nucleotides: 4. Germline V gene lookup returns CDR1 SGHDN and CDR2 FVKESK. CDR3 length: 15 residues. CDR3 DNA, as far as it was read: TGTGCCAGCTCGCGGACTAGCGCGAACACCGGGGAG. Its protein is CASSRTSANTGE. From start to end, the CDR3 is CASSRTSANTGELFF. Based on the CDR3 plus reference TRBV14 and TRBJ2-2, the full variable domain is EAGVTQFPSHSVIEKGQTVTLRCDPISGHDNLYWYRRVMGKEIKFLLHFVKESKQDESGMPNNRFLAERTGGTYSTLKVQPAELEDSGVYFCASSRTSANTGELFFGEGSRLTVL.

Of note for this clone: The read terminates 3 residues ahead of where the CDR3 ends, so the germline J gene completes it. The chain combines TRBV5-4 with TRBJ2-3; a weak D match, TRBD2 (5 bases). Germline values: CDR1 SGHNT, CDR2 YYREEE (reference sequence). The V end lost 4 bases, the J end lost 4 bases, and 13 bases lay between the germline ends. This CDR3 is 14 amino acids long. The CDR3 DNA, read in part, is TGTGCCAGCAGCCGAGGACTGCCCCCAGATACG. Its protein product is CASSRGLPPDT. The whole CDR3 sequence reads CASSRGLPPDTQYF.

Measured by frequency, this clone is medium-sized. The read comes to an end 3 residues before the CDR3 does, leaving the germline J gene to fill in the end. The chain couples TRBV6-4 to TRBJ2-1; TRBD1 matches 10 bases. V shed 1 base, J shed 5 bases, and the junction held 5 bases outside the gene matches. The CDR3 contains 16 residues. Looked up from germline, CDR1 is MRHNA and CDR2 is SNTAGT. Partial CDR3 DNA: TGTGCCAGCAGTGACTTGACAGGGGGCTTTGACAATGAG. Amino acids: CASSDLTGGFDNE. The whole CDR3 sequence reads CASSDLTGGFDNEQFF.

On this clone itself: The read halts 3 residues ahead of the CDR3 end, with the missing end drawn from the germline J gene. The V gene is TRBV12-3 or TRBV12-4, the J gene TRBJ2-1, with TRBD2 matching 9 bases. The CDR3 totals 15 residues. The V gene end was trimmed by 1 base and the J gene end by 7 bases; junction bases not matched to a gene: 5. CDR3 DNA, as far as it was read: TGTGCCAGCAGTTTAGGTAGCGGGAGAGTTAATGAG. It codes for CASSLGSGRVNE. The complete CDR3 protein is CASSLGSGRVNEQFF.

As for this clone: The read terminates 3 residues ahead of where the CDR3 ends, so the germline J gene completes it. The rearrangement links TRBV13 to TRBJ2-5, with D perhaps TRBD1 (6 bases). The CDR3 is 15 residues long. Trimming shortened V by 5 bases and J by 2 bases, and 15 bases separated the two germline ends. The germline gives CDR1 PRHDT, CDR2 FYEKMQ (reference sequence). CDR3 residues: CASSLAWTDQETQYF. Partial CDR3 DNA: TGTGCCAGCAGCCTAGCCTGGACAGATCAAGAGACC.

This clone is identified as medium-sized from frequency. CDR3 sequence: CASSMDGNTGELFF. Partial CDR3 DNA: TGTGCCAGCAGCATGGACGGGAACACCGGGGAG. This rearrangement joins TRBV5-4 to TRBJ2-2; D unresolved. The CDR3 extends 3 residues past the end of the read, so its final part is completed from the germline J gene. V was clipped by 4 bases and J by 1 base, with 8 bases between them. This CDR3 has 14 residues. Germline V lookup: CDR1 SGHNT, CDR2 YYREEE (reference sequence). Full variable domain (missing parts from reference TRBV5-4 and TRBJ2-2): ETGVTQSPTHLIKTRGQQVTLRCSSQSGHNTVSWYQQALGQGPQFIFQYYREEENGRGNFPPRFSGLQFPNYSSELNVNALELDDSALYLCASSMDGNTGELFFGEGSRLTVL.

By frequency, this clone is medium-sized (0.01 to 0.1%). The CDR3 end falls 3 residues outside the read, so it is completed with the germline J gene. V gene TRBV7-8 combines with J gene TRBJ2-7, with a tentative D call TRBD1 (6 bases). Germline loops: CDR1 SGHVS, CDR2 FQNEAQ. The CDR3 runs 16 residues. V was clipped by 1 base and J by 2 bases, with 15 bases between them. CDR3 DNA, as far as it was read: TGTGCCAGCAGCTTAGATTGGGGACACCGAGCCTACGAG. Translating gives CASSLDWGHRAYE. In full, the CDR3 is CASSLDWGHRAYEQYF.

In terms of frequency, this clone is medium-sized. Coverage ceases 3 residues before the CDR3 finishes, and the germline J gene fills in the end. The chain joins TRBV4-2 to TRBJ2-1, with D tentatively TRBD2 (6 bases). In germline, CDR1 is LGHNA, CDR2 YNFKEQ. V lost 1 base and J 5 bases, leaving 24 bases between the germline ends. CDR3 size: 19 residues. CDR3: CASSQVWTTSLTIDNEQFF. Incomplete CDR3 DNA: TGTGCCAGCAGCCAAGTGTGGACCACTAGCCTCACGATCGACAATGAG.

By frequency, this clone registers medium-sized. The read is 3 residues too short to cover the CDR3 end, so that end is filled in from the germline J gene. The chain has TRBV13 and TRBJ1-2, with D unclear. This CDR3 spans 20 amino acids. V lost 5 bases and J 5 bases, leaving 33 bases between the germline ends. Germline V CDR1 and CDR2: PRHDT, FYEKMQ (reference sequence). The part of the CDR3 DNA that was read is TGTGCCAGCAGCCGCTACAGTAAACTTCTATTATGGCGTCTGGGTTATGGC. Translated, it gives CASSRYSKLLLWRLGYG. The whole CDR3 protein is CASSRYSKLLLWRLGYGYTF. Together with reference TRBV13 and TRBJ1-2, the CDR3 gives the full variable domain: AAGVIQSPRHLIKEKRETATLKCYPIPRHDTVYWYQQGPGQDPQFLISFYEKMQSDKGSIPDRFSAQQFSDYHSELNMSSLELGDSALYFCASSRYSKLLLWRLGYGYTFGSGTRLTVV.

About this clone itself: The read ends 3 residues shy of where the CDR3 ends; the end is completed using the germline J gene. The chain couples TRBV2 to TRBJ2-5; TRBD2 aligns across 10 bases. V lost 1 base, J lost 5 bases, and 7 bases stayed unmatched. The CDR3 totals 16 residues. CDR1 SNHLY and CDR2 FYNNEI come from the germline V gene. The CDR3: CASSEVAGGRRETQYF. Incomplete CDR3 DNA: TGTGCCAGCAGTGAAGTAGCGGGGGGCCGTAGGGAGACC.

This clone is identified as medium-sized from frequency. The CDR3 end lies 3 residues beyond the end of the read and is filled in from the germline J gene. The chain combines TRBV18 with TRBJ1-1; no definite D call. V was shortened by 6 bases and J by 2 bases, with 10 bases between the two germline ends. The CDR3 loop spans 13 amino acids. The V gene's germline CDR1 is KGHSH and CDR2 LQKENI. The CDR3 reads CASSGSGNTEAFF. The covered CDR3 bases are TGTGCCAGCTCGGGCAGTGGTAACACTGAA.

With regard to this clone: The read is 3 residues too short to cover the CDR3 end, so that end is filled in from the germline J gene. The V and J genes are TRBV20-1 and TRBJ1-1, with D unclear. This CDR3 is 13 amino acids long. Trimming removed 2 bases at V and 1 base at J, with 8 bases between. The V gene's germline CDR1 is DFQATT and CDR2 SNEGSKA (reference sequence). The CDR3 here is CSARRQKNTEAFF. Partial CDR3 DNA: TGCAGTGCTAGACGCCAGAAGAACACTGAA.

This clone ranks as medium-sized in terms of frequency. CDR3 region: CSAAPGGRTDTQYF. CDR3 DNA, as far as it was read: TGCAGCGCCGCGCCGGGGGGTCGCACAGATACG. J is TRBJ2-3 and V is TRBV29-1; 7 bases map to TRBD2. The CDR3 end lies 3 residues beyond the end of the read and is filled in from the germline J gene. V shed 7 bases, J shed 1 base, and the junction held 8 bases outside the gene matches. The CDR3 consists of 14 residues. Per the germline V gene, CDR1 is SQVTM and CDR2 is ANQGSEA.

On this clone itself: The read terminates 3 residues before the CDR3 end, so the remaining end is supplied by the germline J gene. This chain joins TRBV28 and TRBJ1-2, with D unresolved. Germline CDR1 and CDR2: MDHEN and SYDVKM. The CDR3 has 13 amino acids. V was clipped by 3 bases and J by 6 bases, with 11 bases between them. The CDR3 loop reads CASSLAVSDGYTF. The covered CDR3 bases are TGTGCCAGCAGTTTGGCAGTCTCTGATGGC.

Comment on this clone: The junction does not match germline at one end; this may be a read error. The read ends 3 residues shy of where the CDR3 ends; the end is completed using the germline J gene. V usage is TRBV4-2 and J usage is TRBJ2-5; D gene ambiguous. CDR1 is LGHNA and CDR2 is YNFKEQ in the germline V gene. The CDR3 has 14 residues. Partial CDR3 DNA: TGCGCCAGCAGCCATGGGCGCGCACAAGAGACC. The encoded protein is CASSHGRAQET. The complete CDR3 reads CASSHGRAQETQYF.

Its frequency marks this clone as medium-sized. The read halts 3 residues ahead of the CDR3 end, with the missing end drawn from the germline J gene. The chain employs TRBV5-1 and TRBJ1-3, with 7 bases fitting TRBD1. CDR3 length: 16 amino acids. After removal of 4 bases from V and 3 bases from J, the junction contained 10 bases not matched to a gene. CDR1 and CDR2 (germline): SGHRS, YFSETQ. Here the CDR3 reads CASSLSTGSGGNTIYF. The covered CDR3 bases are TGCGCCAGCAGCCTCTCGACAGGGAGTGGTGGAAACACC.

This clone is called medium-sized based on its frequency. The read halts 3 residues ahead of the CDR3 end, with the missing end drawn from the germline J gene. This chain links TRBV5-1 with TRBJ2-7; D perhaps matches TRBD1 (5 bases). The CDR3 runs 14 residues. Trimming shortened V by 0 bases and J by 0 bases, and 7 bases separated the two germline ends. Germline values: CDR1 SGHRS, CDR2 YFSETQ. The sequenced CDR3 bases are TGCGCCAGCAGCTTGGGACAGTCCTCCTACGAG. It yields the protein CASSLGQSSYE. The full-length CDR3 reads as CASSLGQSSYEQYF.

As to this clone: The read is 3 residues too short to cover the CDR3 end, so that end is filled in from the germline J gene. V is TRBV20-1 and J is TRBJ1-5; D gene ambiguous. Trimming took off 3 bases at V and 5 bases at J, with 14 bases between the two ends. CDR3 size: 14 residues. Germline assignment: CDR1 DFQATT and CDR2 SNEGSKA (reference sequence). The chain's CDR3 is CSARRGLRDQPQHF. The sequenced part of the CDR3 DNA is TGCAGTGCTAGGCGAGGACTAAGGGATCAGCCC.